A single sample gave rise to the 26 T cell receptor beta chains below, sequenced in a study of shared clonotypes between healthy human individuals. Profiled with immunoSEQ multiplex PCR; TCRdb holds only in-frame clones, not every one. The sample has 2,500,000 or so clones, over 85% seen once. The sequenced sample was naive CD4+ T cells from PBMCs. The sample's subset: CD45RA+ positively selected. These TCRs come from a man aged 18 to 30 in good health. Some clones in this sample may be carry-over from other donors' samples.

The chain links TRBV19 to TRBJ1-5; 8 nucleotides line up with TRBD1. V lost 5 bases, J lost 4 bases, and 4 bases stayed unmatched. The CDR3 has 14 amino acids. Germline V gene sequence: CDR1 LNHDA, CDR2 SQIVND (reference sequence). CDR3 nucleotide sequence: TGTGCCAGTAGTCCGGGACAGGTAAATCAGCCCCAGCATTTT. Its protein is CASSPGQVNQPQHF.

The CDR3 DNA is TGTGCCAGCAGCATCTCCGGGACACCCTCCTACGAGCAGTACTTC. It yields the protein CASSISGTPSYEQYF. This chain joins TRBV7-3 and TRBJ2-7; possible D gene TRBD1, 6 bases. Between the trimmed V and J ends, which lost 5 bases and 0 bases, there was a span of 14 bases. The CDR3 contains 15 residues. Looked up from germline, CDR1 is SGHTA and CDR2 is FQGTGA.

This clone is a singleton in its sample. The chain employs TRBV5-6 and TRBJ1-2; D remains ambiguous. V lost 0 bases, J lost 0 bases, and 0 bases lay in between. CDR3 length equals 12 residues. From germline, CDR1 is SGHDT and CDR2 YYEEEE. Written as DNA, the CDR3 is TGTGCCAGCAGCTTGGCTAACTATGGCTACACCTTC. It yields the protein CASSLANYGYTF.

On this clone itself: The sample contains more than one DNA sequence encoding this CDR3. The genes are TRBV29-1 and TRBJ2-7; 9 positions match TRBD2. Germline V gene sequence: CDR1 SQVTM, CDR2 ANQGSEA. The CDR3 is made up of 14 amino acids. With V trimmed by 6 bases and J by 3 bases, 9 bases remained unmatched. CDR3 region: CSVGVLAGSYEQYF. The CDR3, as DNA: TGCAGCGTAGGAGTCCTAGCGGGAAGCTACGAGCAGTACTTC.

The chain recombines TRBV5-1 with TRBJ2-1; perhaps TRBD1 as D (6 bases). V dropped 1 base and J dropped 0 bases, with 8 bases sitting between them. This CDR3 region has 15 residues. Germline V CDR1 and CDR2: SGHRS, YFSETQ. CDR3 amino acids: CASSLTGPSYNEQFF. The CDR3 DNA sequence: TGCGCCAGCAGCTTGACAGGGCCCTCCTACAATGAGCAGTTCTTC.

This clone was recorded once. For the CDR3, the DNA is TGTGCCAGCAGTTACACCCGGACAGGGGATCAGCCCCAGCATTTT. Its translation: CASSYTRTGDQPQHF. V gene TRBV6-5 combines with J gene TRBJ1-5; TRBD1 aligns across 9 bases. Germline values: CDR1 MNHEY, CDR2 SVGAGI. This CDR3 region has 15 residues. The V and J ends lost 2 bases and 5 bases, in that order; junction bases with no gene match: 4.

This chain links TRBV5-1 with TRBJ2-7; the D gene is possibly TRBD2 (9 bases). The CDR3 has 16 amino acids. The V and J ends lost 4 bases and 3 bases respectively, with 20 bases between them. The germline V gene has CDR1 SGHRS and CDR2 YFSETQ. CDR3 coding DNA: TGCGCCAGCAGCAGGGACAGGACTAGCGCCGTCTACGAGCAGTACTTC. This sequence encodes CASSRDRTSAVYEQYF.

This chain connects TRBV29-1 to TRBJ2-1; 13 bases match TRBD2. V was pared by 7 bases and J by 8 bases, with 11 bases of the junction left unmatched. From germline, CDR1 is SQVTM and CDR2 ANQGSEA. The CDR3 runs to 15 residues. The CDR3: CSGTRTSGRRDEQFF. CDR3 DNA: TGCAGCGGAACCAGGACTAGCGGGAGACGGGATGAGCAGTTCTTC.

This chain links TRBV30 with TRBJ2-7; tentative D call: TRBD1 (6 bases). The CDR3 has 13 amino acids. CDR1 and CDR2 from the germline V gene are GTSNPN and SVGIG (reference sequence). Deletions cut 5 bases from V and 1 base from J, with 12 bases between. CDR3 coding DNA: TGTGCCTGGGCGGCCAGGGGATCCTACGAGCAGTACTTC. This sequence encodes CAWAARGSYEQYF.

Comments on this clone: The sample carries other DNA sequences with the same CDR3. The rearrangement links TRBV28 to TRBJ2-1; no clear D gene. The CDR3 runs 16 residues. The V end was cut by 6 bases, the J end by 0 bases, with 15 bases between. From germline, CDR1 is MDHEN and CDR2 SYDVKM. The CDR3 protein is CASSSRLAASYNEQFF. The DNA for the CDR3 is TGTGCCAGCAGCTCAAGACTCGCCGCCTCCTACAATGAGCAGTTCTTC.

The rearrangement links TRBV7-9 to TRBJ2-4; D is uncertain. V was pared by 0 bases and J by 6 bases, with 12 bases between. The length of the CDR3 is 15 residues. Looked up from germline, CDR1 is SEHNR and CDR2 is FQNEAQ (reference sequence). CDR3 region: CASSLAGARVNIQYF. Written as DNA, the CDR3 is TGTGCCAGCAGCTTAGCCGGTGCCCGAGTAAACATTCAGTACTTC.

CDR3 residues: CASSPPGLQGVSGYTF. The DNA of the CDR3 is TGCGCCAGCAGCCCTCCAGGGCTACAGGGAGTAAGTGGCTACACCTTC. This rearrangement joins TRBV4-3 to TRBJ1-2; D possibly corresponds to TRBD1 (6 bases). This CDR3 is 16 amino acids long. Germline assignment: CDR1 LGHNA and CDR2 YSLEER. V lost 4 bases, J lost 7 bases, and 22 bases lay in between.

The chain joins TRBV2 to TRBJ2-7; D call uncertain. This CDR3 is built from 13 residues. Trimming cost V 2 bases and J 7 bases, with 12 bases left between them. CDR1 is SNHLY, CDR2 FYNNEI, per germline. CDR3 region: CASSEYLGMEQYF. CDR3 coding DNA: TGTGCCAGCAGTGAATATCTAGGAATGGAGCAGTACTTC.

V is TRBV2 and J is TRBJ2-2, with 9 bases aligning to TRBD1. Germline V gives CDR1 SNHLY, CDR2 FYNNEI. J was trimmed by 3 bases and V by 4 bases; bases with no gene match: 6. This CDR3 has 16 residues. In DNA, the CDR3 is TGTGCCAGCAGTGCCTACAGGGGGCAATACACCGGGGAGCTGTTTTTT. Translated, it gives CASSAYRGQYTGELFF. Full variable domain (missing parts from reference TRBV2 and TRBJ2-2): EPEVTQTPSHQVTQMGQEVILRCVPISNHLYFYWYRQILGQKVEFLVSFYNNEISEKSEIFDDQFSVERPDGSNFTLKIRSTKLEDSAMYFCASSAYRGQYTGELFFGEGSRLTVL.

The table lists this clone with a count of one. The genes are TRBV5-1 and TRBJ1-1; possible D gene TRBD1, 5 bases. V lost 4 bases and J lost 5, with 18 bases in between. Germline CDR1 reads SGHRS; CDR2 reads YFSETQ. The CDR3 has 15 amino acids. The CDR3 bases are TGCGCCAGCAGCCCCTCCACCTGGGGGTCAACTGAAGCTTTCTTT. Residues: CASSPSTWGSTEAFF.

As for this clone: The same CDR3 can be traced to other DNA sequences in this sample. The gene calls are TRBV6-5 and TRBJ1-5; tentative D call: TRBD1 (5 bases). CDR1 is MNHEY and CDR2 is SVGAGI in the germline V gene. The CDR3 totals 15 residues. V lost 0 bases and J 4 bases, leaving 10 bases between the germline ends. CDR3 coding DNA: TGTGCCAGCAGTTACTCAGGGGCTTCTAATCAGCCCCAGCATTTT. Its translation: CASSYSGASNQPQHF.

CDR3 sequence (DNA): TGTGCCAGCAGTCCGCGGCAGGGTAATGGACAGCCCCAGCATTTT. This gives the protein CASSPRQGNGQPQHF. This sequence joins TRBV6-4 and TRBJ1-5; tentatively, D is TRBD1 (5 bases). Germline V gene data show CDR1 as MRHNA and CDR2 as SNTAGT. This CDR3 region has 15 residues. The ends were cut back, 5 bases at V and 7 bases at J, with 18 bases in the middle.

This clone was found a few times. V usage is TRBV5-1 and J usage is TRBJ1-1; the match to TRBD1 covers 9 bases. Looked up from germline, CDR1 is SGHRS and CDR2 is YFSETQ. Trimming removed 4 bases from V and 11 bases from J; junction bases left unmatched: 12. The CDR3 is 14 amino acids. The CDR3 loop reads CASSRLGDRVRAFF. The CDR3 nucleotides are TGCGCCAGCAGCCGCCTAGGGGACAGGGTGCGGGCTTTCTTT.

This chain links TRBV19 with TRBJ1-3; no definite D call. Trimming left V 3 bases short and J 0 bases short, with 6 bases between. The CDR3 covers 14 residues. The germline V gene has CDR1 LNHDA and CDR2 SQIVND (reference sequence). In DNA, the CDR3 is TGTGCCAGTAGTATGGCTCGCTCTGGAAACACCATATATTTT. This translates into CASSMARSGNTIYF.

As to this clone: Other nucleotide sequences from this sample produce the same CDR3. The CDR3: CASRRDSSYEQYF. For the CDR3, the DNA is TGTGCCAGCAGAAGAGACAGTTCCTACGAGCAGTACTTC. The V and J genes are TRBV2 and TRBJ2-7; TRBD1 might be the D (5 bases). The CDR3 covers 13 residues. The germline V and J ends were trimmed by 6 bases and 1 base, with 10 bases remaining between them. Per the germline V gene, CDR1 is SNHLY and CDR2 is FYNNEI.

The chain carries TRBV5-4 and TRBJ2-7; 8 positions match TRBD1. Germline V gene sequence: CDR1 SGHNT, CDR2 YYREEE (reference sequence). V trimming: 3 bases; J trimming: 2 bases; junction bases outside the gene matches: 10. This CDR3 spans 16 amino acids. The CDR3 DNA follows: TGTGCCAGCAGCTCCCCACAGGGGGTAGTACCCTACGAGCAGTACTTC. Protein product: CASSSPQGVVPYEQYF.

The rearrangement uses TRBV5-1 and TRBJ2-2; TRBD1 might be the D (6 bases). The CDR3 runs to 14 residues. CDR1 SGHRS and CDR2 YFSETQ come from the germline V gene. Trimming pared 5 bases from V and 6 bases from J, leaving 14 bases between. DNA of the CDR3: TGCGCCAGCAGGGAACAGGGAGCGTCCGGGGAGCTGTTTTTT. As protein: CASREQGASGELFF.

The V call is TRBV19, the J call TRBJ1-2; TRBD1 matches 9 bases. V shed 0 bases and J 2 bases; nucleotides not matched to a gene: 1. The CDR3 contains 15 residues. CDR1 and CDR2 from the germline V gene are LNHDA and SQIVND (reference sequence). The CDR3 DNA reads TGTGCCAGTAGTATAGATGGGACAGGGAACTATGGCTACACCTTC. This sequence encodes CASSIDGTGNYGYTF.

The J gene is TRBJ1-1, the V gene TRBV9; unclear D gene. This CDR3 spans 15 amino acids. CDR1 SGDLS and CDR2 YYNGEE come from the germline V gene. Trimming took off 3 bases at V and 0 bases at J, with 12 bases between the two ends. In DNA form, the CDR3 reads TGTGCCAGCAGCGCCACGACATCCATGAACACTGAAGCTTTCTTT. This translates into CASSATTSMNTEAFF.

The chain couples TRBV29-1 to TRBJ1-4, with a possible D match to TRBD1 (5 bases). With 6 bases removed from V and 5 bases from J, the gap between germline ends came to 10 bases. The CDR3 is made up of 12 amino acids. CDR1 is SQVTM, CDR2 ANQGSEA, per germline. The CDR3 is CSVGGPNEKLFF. CDR3 sequence (DNA): TGCAGCGTCGGGGGACCAAATGAAAAACTGTTTTTT.

The chain is built from TRBV6-1 and TRBJ1-1; weak D call: TRBD1 (5 bases). Germline loops: CDR1 MNHNS, CDR2 SASEGT. This CDR3 is 14 amino acids long. V was trimmed by 4 bases and J by 1 base, leaving 10 bases between them. The CDR3: CASSVAGTNTEAFF. CDR3 bases: TGTGCCAGCAGTGTGGCAGGGACGAACACTGAAGCTTTCTTT.